This T cell receptor (beta chain) was captured in a study of blood T cells in healthy people across ages. Primers used in a second PCR of roughly 6 to 11 cycles were a sample-barcoded 5' primer and a J-beta primer mix. Each CDR3 protein gets one entry after TCRdb re-called the 5' RACE reads with MiXCR. The sample consists of 650,000 to 800,000 distinct CDR3 sequences, around 42% of them appearing once. In regard to this clonotype: A much larger clone is a single base away; this may be a read error.

The V gene's germline CDR1 is SEHNR and CDR2 FQNEAQ (reference sequence). CDR3 length: 14 amino acids. This TCR was sampled from a man in his 60s in good health. This chain connects TRBV7-9 to TRBJ2-7, with TRBD1 matching over 7 bases. The last part of the DNA fits TRBJ2-5 better; the J call may be wrong. Sequencing was done on a sample of blood. CDR3 residues: CASGLGGFQETQYF. The CDR3 DNA follows: TGTGCCAGCGGCTTAGGGGGCTTCCAAGAGACCCAGTACTTC.